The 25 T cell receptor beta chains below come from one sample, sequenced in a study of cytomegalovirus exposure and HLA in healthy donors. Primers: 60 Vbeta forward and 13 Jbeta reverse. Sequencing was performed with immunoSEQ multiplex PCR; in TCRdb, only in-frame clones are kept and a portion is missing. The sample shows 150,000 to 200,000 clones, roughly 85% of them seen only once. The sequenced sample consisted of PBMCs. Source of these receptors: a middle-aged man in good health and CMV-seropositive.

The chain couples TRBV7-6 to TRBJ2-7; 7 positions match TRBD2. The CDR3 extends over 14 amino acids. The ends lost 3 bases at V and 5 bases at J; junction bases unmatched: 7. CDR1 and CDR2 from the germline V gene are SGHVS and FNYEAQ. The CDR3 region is CASSLEGGPHEQYF. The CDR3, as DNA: TGTGCCAGCAGCTTGGAGGGAGGGCCCCACGAGCAGTACTTC.

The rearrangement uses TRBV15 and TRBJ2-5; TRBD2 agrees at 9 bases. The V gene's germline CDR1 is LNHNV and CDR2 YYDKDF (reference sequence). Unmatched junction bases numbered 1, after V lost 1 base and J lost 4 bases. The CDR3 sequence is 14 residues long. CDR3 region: CATSRGLAVETQYF. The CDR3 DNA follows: TGTGCCACCAGCAGAGGACTAGCGGTAGAGACCCAGTACTTC.

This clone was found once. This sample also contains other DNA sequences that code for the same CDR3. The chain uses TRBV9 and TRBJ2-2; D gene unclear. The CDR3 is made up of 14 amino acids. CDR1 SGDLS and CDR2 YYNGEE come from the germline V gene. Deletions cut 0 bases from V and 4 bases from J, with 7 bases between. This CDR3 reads CASSVDGGTGELFF. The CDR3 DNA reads TGTGCCAGCAGCGTAGATGGCGGCACCGGGGAGCTGTTTTTT.

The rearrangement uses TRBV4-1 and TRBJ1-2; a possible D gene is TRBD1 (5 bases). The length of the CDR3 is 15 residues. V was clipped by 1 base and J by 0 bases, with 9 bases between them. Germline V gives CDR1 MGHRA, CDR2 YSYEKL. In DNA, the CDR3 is TGCGCCAGCAGCCAAGCGGGGGTGACTAACTATGGCTACACCTTC. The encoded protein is CASSQAGVTNYGYTF.

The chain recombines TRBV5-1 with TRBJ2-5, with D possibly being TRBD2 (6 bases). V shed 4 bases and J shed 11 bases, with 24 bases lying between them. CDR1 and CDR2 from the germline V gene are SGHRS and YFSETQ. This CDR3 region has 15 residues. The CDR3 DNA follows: TGCGCCAGCAGCCCTGGGGTAGGAGGGTCCGAAGAGCAGTACTTC. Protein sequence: CASSPGVGGSEEQYF.

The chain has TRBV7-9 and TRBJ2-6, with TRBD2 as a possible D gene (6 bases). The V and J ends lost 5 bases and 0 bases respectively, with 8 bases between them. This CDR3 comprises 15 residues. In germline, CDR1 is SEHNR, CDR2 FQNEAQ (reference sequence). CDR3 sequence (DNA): TGTGCCAGCAGCCTTAGCGGCTCTGGGGCCAACGTCCTGACTTTC. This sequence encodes CASSLSGSGANVLTF.

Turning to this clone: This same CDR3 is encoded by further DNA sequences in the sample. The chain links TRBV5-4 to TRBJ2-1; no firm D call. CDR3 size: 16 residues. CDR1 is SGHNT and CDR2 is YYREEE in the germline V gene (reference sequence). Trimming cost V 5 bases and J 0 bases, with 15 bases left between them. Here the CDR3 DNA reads TGTGCCAGCAGTCCCTACTTAATGAGCTCCTACAATGAGCAGTTCTTC. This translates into CASSPYLMSSYNEQFF.

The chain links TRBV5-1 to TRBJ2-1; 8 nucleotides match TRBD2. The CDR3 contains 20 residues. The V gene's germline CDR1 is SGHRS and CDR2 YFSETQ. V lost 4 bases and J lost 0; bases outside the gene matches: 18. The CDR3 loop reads CASSHRGGSSGTSSYNEQFF. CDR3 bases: TGCGCCAGCAGCCATCGGGGGGGGTCTAGCGGAACGAGCTCCTACAATGAGCAGTTCTTC.

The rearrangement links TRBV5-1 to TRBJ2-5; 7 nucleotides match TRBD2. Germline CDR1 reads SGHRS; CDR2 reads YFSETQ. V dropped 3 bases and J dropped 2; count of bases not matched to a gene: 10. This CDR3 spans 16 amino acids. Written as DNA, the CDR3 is TGCGCCAGCAGCTCGGGCTTAGCGGGTTTACAAGAGACCCAGTACTTC. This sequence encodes CASSSGLAGLQETQYF.

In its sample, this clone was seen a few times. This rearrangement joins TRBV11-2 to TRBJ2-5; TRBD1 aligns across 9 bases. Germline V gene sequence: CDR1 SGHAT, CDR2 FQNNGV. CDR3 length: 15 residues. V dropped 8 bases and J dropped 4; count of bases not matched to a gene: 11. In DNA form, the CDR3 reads TGTGCCAGCCAGGGGCTACAGGGGGCCAGAGAGACCCAGTACTTC. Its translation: CASQGLQGARETQYF.

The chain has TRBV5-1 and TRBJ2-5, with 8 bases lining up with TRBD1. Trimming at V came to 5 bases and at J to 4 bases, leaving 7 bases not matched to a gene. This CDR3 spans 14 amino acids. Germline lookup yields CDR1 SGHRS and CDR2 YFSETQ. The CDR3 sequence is CASRNRGSGETQYF. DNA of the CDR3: TGCGCCAGCAGAAACAGGGGGTCCGGAGAGACCCAGTACTTC.

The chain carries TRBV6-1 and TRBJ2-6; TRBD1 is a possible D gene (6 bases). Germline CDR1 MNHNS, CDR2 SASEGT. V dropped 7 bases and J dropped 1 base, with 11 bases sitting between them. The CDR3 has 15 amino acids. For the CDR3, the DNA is TGTGCCAGCAACAGAAGGGGGTCTGGGGCCAACGTCCTGACTTTC. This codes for CASNRRGSGANVLTF.

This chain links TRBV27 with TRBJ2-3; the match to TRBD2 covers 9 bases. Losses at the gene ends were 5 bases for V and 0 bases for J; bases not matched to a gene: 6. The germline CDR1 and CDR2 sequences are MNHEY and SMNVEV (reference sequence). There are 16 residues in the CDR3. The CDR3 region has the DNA TGTGCCAGCAGTCCCTGGACTAGCGATAGCACAGATACGCAGTATTTT. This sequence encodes CASSPWTSDSTDTQYF.

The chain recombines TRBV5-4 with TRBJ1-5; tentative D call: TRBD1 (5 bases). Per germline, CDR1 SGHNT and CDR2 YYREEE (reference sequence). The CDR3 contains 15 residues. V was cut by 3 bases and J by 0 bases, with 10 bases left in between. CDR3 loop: CASSWGGNSNQPQHF. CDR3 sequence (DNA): TGTGCCAGCAGCTGGGGGGGGAATAGCAATCAGCCCCAGCATTTT.

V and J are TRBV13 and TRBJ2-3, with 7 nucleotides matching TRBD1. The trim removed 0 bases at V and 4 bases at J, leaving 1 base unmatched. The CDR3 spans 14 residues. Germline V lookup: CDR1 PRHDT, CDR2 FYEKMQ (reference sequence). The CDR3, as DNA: TGTGCCAGCAGCTTAGGGCAGGGGGCAGATACGCAGTATTTT. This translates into CASSLGQGADTQYF.

The CDR3 sequence: CAWKRAGVAKNIQYF. CDR3 bases: TGTGCCTGGAAAAGGGCGGGGGTAGCCAAAAACATTCAGTACTTC. The chain links TRBV30 to TRBJ2-4; 7 bases are a match to TRBD2. After removal of 4 bases from V and 0 bases from J, the junction contained 6 bases not matched to a gene. The CDR3 totals 15 residues. The germline CDR1 and CDR2 sequences are GTSNPN and SVGIG (reference sequence).

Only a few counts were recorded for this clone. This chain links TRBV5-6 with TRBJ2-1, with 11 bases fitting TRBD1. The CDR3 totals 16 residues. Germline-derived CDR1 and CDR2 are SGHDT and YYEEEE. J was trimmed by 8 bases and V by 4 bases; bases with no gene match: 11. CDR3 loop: CASSALGQGGFYEQFF. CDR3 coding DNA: TGTGCCAGCAGCGCACTGGGACAGGGGGGTTTCTATGAGCAGTTCTTC.

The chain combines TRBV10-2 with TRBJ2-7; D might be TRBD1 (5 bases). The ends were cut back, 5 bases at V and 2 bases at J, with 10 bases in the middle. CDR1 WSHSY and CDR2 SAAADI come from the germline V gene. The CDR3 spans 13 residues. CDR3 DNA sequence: TGCGCCAGCAGTATCAGGGAAACCTACGAGCAGTACTTC. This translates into CASSIRETYEQYF.

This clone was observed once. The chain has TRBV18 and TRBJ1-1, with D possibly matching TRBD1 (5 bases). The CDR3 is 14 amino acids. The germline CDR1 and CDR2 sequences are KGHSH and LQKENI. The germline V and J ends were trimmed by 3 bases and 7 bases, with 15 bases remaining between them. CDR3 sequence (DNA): TGTGCCAGCTCACCGGACACCCGTGTACTTGAAGCTTTCTTT. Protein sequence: CASSPDTRVLEAFF.

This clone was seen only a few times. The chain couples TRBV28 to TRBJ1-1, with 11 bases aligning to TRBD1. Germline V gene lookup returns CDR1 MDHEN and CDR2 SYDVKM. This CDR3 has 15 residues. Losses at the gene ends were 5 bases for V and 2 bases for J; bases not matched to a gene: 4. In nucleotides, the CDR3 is TGTGCCAGCAGTACCCGGACAGGGGGCAACACTGAAGCTTTCTTT. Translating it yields CASSTRTGGNTEAFF.

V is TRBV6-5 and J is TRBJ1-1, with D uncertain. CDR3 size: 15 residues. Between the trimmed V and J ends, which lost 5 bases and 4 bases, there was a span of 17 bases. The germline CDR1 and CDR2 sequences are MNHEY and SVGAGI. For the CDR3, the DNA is TGTGCCAGCAGTCCCGAATCGGGTTTTCCCACTGAAGCTTTCTTT. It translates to CASSPESGFPTEAFF.

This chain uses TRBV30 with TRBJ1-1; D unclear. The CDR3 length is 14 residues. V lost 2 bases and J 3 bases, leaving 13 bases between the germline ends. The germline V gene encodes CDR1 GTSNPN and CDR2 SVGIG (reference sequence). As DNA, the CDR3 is TGTGCCTGGAGTCTACTTCTGTCGGACACTGAAGCTTTCTTT. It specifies CAWSLLLSDTEAFF. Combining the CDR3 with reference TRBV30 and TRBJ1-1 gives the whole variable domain SQTIHQWPATLVQPVGSPLSLECTVEGTSNPNLYWYRQAAGRGLQLLFYSVGIGQISSEVPQNLSASRPQDRQFILSSKKLLLSDSGFYLCAWSLLLSDTEAFFGQGTRLTVV.

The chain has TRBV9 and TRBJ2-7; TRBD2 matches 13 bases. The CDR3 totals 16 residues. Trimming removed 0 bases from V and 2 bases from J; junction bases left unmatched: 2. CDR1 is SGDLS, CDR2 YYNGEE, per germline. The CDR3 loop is CASSVGGTSGTYEQYF. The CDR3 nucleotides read TGTGCCAGCAGCGTAGGCGGGACTAGCGGGACCTACGAGCAGTACTTC.

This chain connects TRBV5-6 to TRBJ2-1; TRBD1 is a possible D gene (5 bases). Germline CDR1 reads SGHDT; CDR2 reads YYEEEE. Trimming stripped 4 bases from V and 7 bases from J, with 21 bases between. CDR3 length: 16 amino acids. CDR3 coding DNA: TGTGCCAGCAGCCCCAACCTCAGGGATTCCTTTAATGAGCAGTTCTTC. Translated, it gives CASSPNLRDSFNEQFF.

This CDR3 reads CASSEAGGPQHTQYF. CDR3 sequence (DNA): TGTGCCAGCAGTGAAGCGGGAGGCCCCCAACATACGCAGTATTTT. The genes are TRBV6-1 and TRBJ2-3, with D perhaps TRBD2 (6 bases). The ends were cut back, 0 bases at V and 7 bases at J, with 14 bases in the middle. The CDR3 spans 15 residues. Germline CDR1 and CDR2: MNHNS and SASEGT.